The clone carrying this TCR beta chain occurred a few times. This specimen comes from a study of T-cell memory formation after mild COVID-19. TCRdb reprocessed the 5' RACE reads with MiXCR, giving one entry per CDR3 protein. Of about 270,000 distinct CDR3 sequences in the sample, about 16% were seen once. This CDR3 spans 14 amino acids. V was shortened by 0 bases and J by 7 bases, with 16 bases between the two germline ends. Germline values: CDR1 DFQATT, CDR2 SNEGSKA (reference sequence). The sequencing sample was made of PBMCs or a T cell subset sorted from them (not recorded which). This chain uses TRBV20-1 with TRBJ2-7, with D perhaps assigned TRBD1 or TRBD2 (7 bases each). The sequence derives from an adult woman who had mild COVID-19 (a few samples of this study predate the infection). Cell type and time point are not known. The CDR3 spells CSARDWGTAGEQYF. The CDR3 DNA sequence: TGCAGTGCTAGAGATTGGGGGACAGCGGGGGAGCAGTACTTC.